This TCR beta chain was sequenced during a study of blood T cell repertoires in COVID-19. For the study at large: Samples taken during acute and convalescent COVID-19 were collected in the United States, Italy and Spain. T cells, B-cell-depleted T cells, or PBMCs provided the cDNA or gDNA that served as material.

The CDR3 consists of 16 residues. With V trimmed by 2 bases and J by 6 bases, 10 bases remained unmatched. The germline CDR1 and CDR2 sequences are LNHNV and YYDKDF (reference sequence). Profiling relied on immunoSEQ multiplex PCR, and the TCRdb table lists in-frame clones only, not all of them. The sample lists around 130,000 clones, approximately 81% occurring once. The chain has TRBV15 and TRBJ2-7; 10 nucleotides line up with TRBD1. The sample comprised peripheral blood. This TCR was recovered from a man aged 55-75 years with acute or convalescent COVID-19. The CDR3 loop reads CATSRTRDRGRVEQYF. The CDR3 DNA sequence: TGTGCCACCAGCAGAACCCGGGACAGGGGTCGGGTCGAGCAGTACTTC.